The rows below give T cell receptor beta chains drawn from one sample of a study of cytotoxic CD8 clonotypes in ibrutinib-treated CLL. Profiling relied on immunoSEQ multiplex PCR, and the TCRdb table lists in-frame clones only, not all of them. In the table there are approximately 47,000 clones, 57% of which are singletons. The source was PBMCs, collected after 24 months of ibrutinib treatment. These receptor sequences come from a human donor with chronic lymphocytic leukemia. CDR3s include the opening cysteine and the closing phenylalanine or tryptophan. Each record gives: D gene, V gene, J gene, clone size, CDR3 length, CDR3 DNA, CDR3 protein. A D gene is named only where the DNA matches it firmly. The size entry is marked missing in some rows and otherwise reads once, few, many or a size class.

>-|TRBV29-1|TRBJ1-1|-|16
TGCAGCGTTGAAGATCGGAGGGGAGACTTTAATAATTGGGTTTTCTTT
CSVEDRRGDFNNWVFF
>-|TRBV6-5|TRBJ1-5|few|15
TGTGCCAGCAGTTCCCTCGGGGAGGGAGATCAGCCCCAGCATTTT
CASSSLGEGDQPQHF
>TRBD1|TRBV9|TRBJ1-6|few|14
TGTGCCAGCAGCCTGGGGACAGGGTTTTCACCCCTCCACTTT
CASSLGTGFSPLHF
>TRBD1|TRBV6-5|TRBJ2-7|-|16
TGTGCCAGCAGTTACAAGATCGGACAGGGTCTGTACGAGCAGTACTTC
CASSYKIGQGLYEQYF
>-|TRBV27|TRBJ2-7|few|13
TGTGCCAGCAGTTCCCCCCCGGCCTACGAGCAGTACTTC
CASSSPPAYEQYF
>TRBD1|TRBV20-1|TRBJ1-1|-|10
TGCAGTGCTATTCAGGGGGTAGCTTTCTTT
CSAIQGVAFF
>-|TRBV27|TRBJ2-7|-|14
TGTGCCAGCAGTTTAGGGTCTGAGGGAAGCGAGCAGTACTTC
CASSLGSEGSEQYF
>-|TRBV19|TRBJ2-3|few|14
TGTGCCAGTAGTATAGGGCTTAACACAGATACGCAGTATTTT
CASSIGLNTDTQYF
>TRBD1|TRBV5-1|TRBJ1-2|few|13
TGCGCCAGCAGCCCTGACAGGGTTAGGGGCTACACCTTC
CASSPDRVRGYTF
>-|TRBV27|TRBJ1-6|few|14
TGTGCCAGCAGTCAACGGACTTATAATTCACCCCTCCACTTT
CASSQRTYNSPLHF
>-|TRBV4-1|TRBJ2-2|-|14
TGCGCCAGCAGCCAAGACGGGAGAACCGGGGAGCTGTTTTTT
CASSQDGRTGELFF
>-|TRBV2|TRBJ2-1|-|17
TGTGCCAGCAGCGTCACCCAGGGCGGCGGTAGGGGGGATGAGCAGTTCTTC
CASSVTQGGGRGDEQFF
>TRBD1|TRBV19|TRBJ2-5|-|15
TGTGCCAGTAGTCCGAGGGACAGGGAAGCGGAGACCCAGTACTTC
CASSPRDREAETQYF
>TRBD2|TRBV19|TRBJ2-1|-|15
TGTGCCAGTAGTATAGGACTAGCGGGCGCGGGGGAGCAGTTCTTC
CASSIGLAGAGEQFF
>-|TRBV19|TRBJ2-4|-|12
TGTGCCAGTACCAACAGCAAAAACATTCAGTACTTC
CASTNSKNIQYF
>-|TRBV7-8|TRBJ2-2|-|14
TGTGCCAGCAGCCTGGGCAGAAACACCGGGGAGCTGTTTTTT
CASSLGRNTGELFF
>-|TRBV5-1|TRBJ1-4|-|15
TGCGCCAGCAGCTTGCGCCCTGCAACTAATGAAAAACTGTTTTTT
CASSLRPATNEKLFF
>-|TRBV10-2|TRBJ2-5|-|14
TGCGCCAGCAGCCAGAGGGGGGTGGCCGAGACCCAGTACTTC
CASSQRGVAETQYF
>-|TRBV5-5|TRBJ2-2|-|15
TGTGCCAGCAGCTTGTATCAGGGATACACCGGGGAGCTGTTTTTT
CASSLYQGYTGELFF